Listed here are 4 T cell receptor beta chains from one sample, sequenced in a study of OX40 agonist ivuxolimab in advanced cancers. The method was immunoSEQ multiplex PCR; TCRdb's version includes in-frame clones alone and lacks a portion of them. The sample includes about 94,000 clones, roughly 91% of them seen just once. Sample: CD4+ or CD8+ T cells sorted from blood, taken in a trial of the OX40 agonist ivuxolimab. Source of these receptors: an adult with an advanced solid tumor such as melanoma, head and neck, liver or kidney cancer.

The chain has TRBV30 and TRBJ1-5, with a possible D match to TRBD1 (5 bases). V dropped 3 bases and J dropped 4 bases, with 7 bases sitting between them. CDR3 length: 12 amino acids. Germline-derived CDR1 and CDR2 are GTSNPN and SVGIG (reference sequence). The CDR3: CAWRGVNQPQHF. The CDR3 nucleotides read TGTGCCTGGAGGGGGGTTAATCAGCCCCAGCATTTT.

This chain uses TRBV7-8 with TRBJ1-2; D perhaps matches TRBD1 (6 bases). The V gene's germline CDR1 is SGHVS and CDR2 FQNEAQ. The CDR3 is 14 residues long. V lost 6 bases, J lost 0 bases, and 11 bases lay in between. For the CDR3, the DNA is TGTGCCAGCAGGAGGACAGATTCTAACTATGGCTACACCTTC. Amino acids: CASRRTDSNYGYTF.

The gene calls are TRBV27 and TRBJ2-3; 12 nucleotides match TRBD1. The trim removed 6 bases at V and 2 bases at J, leaving 12 bases unmatched. This CDR3 is built from 18 residues. The germline V gene has CDR1 MNHEY and CDR2 SMNVEV (reference sequence). The CDR3 region has the DNA TGTGCCAGCAGACCCGGGACAGGGGGCGTTGCCTCCACAGATACGCAGTATTTT. Its translation is CASRPGTGGVASTDTQYF.

The rearrangement joins TRBV30 to TRBJ2-5, with 7 bases that match TRBD1. V lost 3 bases to trimming and J lost 4 bases; unmatched junction nucleotides: 5. This CDR3 has 13 residues. Germline-derived CDR1 and CDR2 are GTSNPN and SVGIG (reference sequence). In DNA, the CDR3 is TGTGCCTGGAGAACAGGGGTTGGAGAGACCCAGTACTTC. This codes for CAWRTGVGETQYF.